The 23 T cell receptor beta chains below all came from one sample that was sequenced in a study of T cells expressing NK-cell markers. TCRdb reworked the 5' RACE reads into one entry per CDR3 protein, no DNA. The sample data list 300,000 or so distinct CDR3 sequences. The sequenced sample was blood T cells: a sorted CD56 or NKG2C T cell subset, CD4+ or CD8+ T cells, or bulk PBMC T cells (not recorded which). The receptors come from a woman between 18 and 70 years old in good health.

The chain recombines TRBV7-8 with TRBJ1-2. CDR3 size: 16 residues. The germline CDR1 and CDR2 sequences are SGHVS and FQNEAQ. The CDR3 spells CASSTESRLTVGGYTF. Filled out from reference TRBV7-8 and TRBJ1-2, the complete variable domain reads GAGVSQSPRYKVAKRGQDVALRCDPISGHVSLFWYQQALGQGPEFLTYFQNEAQLDKSGLPSDRFFAERPEGSVSTLKIQRTQQEDSAVYLCASSTESRLTVGGYTFGSGTRLTVV.

The chain joins TRBV18 to TRBJ2-5; TCRdb reports TRBD2, a call that lacks DNA to check it against. The germline gives CDR1 KGHSH, CDR2 LQKENI. The CDR3 is 16 residues long. The CDR3 reads CASSPPGLAGQETQYF. Based on the CDR3 plus reference TRBV18 and TRBJ2-5, the full variable domain is NAGVMQNPRHLVRRRGQEARLRCSPMKGHSHVYWYRQLPEEGLKFMVYLQKENIIDESGMPKERFSAEFPKEGPSILRIQQVVRGDSAAYFCASSPPGLAGQETQYFGPGTRLLVL.

The chain couples TRBV9 to TRBJ2-1. Germline V CDR1 and CDR2: SGDLS, YYNGEE. CDR3 length equals 15 residues. The CDR3 loop reads CASSVRLNSYNEQFF.

This sequence joins TRBV6-5 and TRBJ1-3; the D gene TCRdb calls, TRBD1, cannot be checked with no DNA. The CDR3 spans 15 residues. Germline CDR1 is MNHEY and CDR2 is SVGAGI. CDR3 sequence: CASSYSGASGNTIYF.

V is TRBV7-3 and J is TRBJ2-5; TCRdb lists TRBD1, though no DNA is available to test this call. The CDR3 length is 15 residues. The V gene's germline CDR1 is SGHTA and CDR2 FQGTGA. The chain's CDR3 is CASSPTGTPSEPQYF.

The chain couples TRBV5-1 to TRBJ1-1; as DNA is missing, the TRBD1 call by TCRdb cannot be tested. This CDR3 is built from 14 residues. Germline V gene sequence: CDR1 SGHRS, CDR2 YFSETQ. CDR3 sequence reads: CASSAPGRRSEAFF.

The chain uses TRBV4-3 and TRBJ2-5; TCRdb's D gene call, TRBD2, goes unchecked for lack of DNA. CDR3 size: 13 residues. Germline CDR1 reads LGHNA; CDR2 reads YSLEER. CDR3: CASSTGPEETQYF.

The V and J genes are TRBV5-1 and TRBJ2-3; the D gene TCRdb calls, TRBD1, cannot be checked with no DNA. CDR1 SGHRS and CDR2 YFSETQ come from the germline V gene. The CDR3 loop spans 16 amino acids. Here the CDR3 reads CASSGRQGAFQDTQYF. Full variable domain (missing parts from reference TRBV5-1 and TRBJ2-3): KAGVTQTPRYLIKTRGQQVTLSCSPISGHRSVSWYQQTPGQGLQFLFEYFSETQRNKGNFPGRFSGRQFSNSRSEMNVSTLELGDSALYLCASSGRQGAFQDTQYFGPGTRLTVL.

The V and J genes are TRBV20-1 and TRBJ1-6. CDR1 is DFQATT, CDR2 SNEGSKA, per germline (reference sequence). This CDR3 is built from 16 residues. The CDR3 is CSARLDGLNYNSPLHF.

The chain combines TRBV27 with TRBJ2-1; TCRdb calls TRBD1, which cannot be checked without DNA. This CDR3 is built from 14 residues. CDR1 is MNHEY and CDR2 is SMNVEV in the germline V gene (reference sequence). The CDR3 loop is CASRGQGKVGEQFF.

The chain recombines TRBV7-3 with TRBJ2-5; the TCRdb D gene call, TRBD1, has no DNA to confirm it. CDR1 SGHTA and CDR2 FQGTGA come from the germline V gene. The CDR3 has 14 amino acids. This chain's CDR3 is CASSRGGADGTQYF. The variable domain in full, with the rest retrieved from reference TRBV7-3 and TRBJ2-5, is GAGVSQTPSNKVTEKGKYVELRCDPISGHTALYWYRQSLGQGPEFLIYFQGTGAADDSGLPNDRFFAVRPEGSVSTLKIQRTERGDSAVYLCASSRGGADGTQYFGPGTRLLVL.

The CDR3 region is CASSLAGLAGEQYF. V gene TRBV7-7 combines with J gene TRBJ2-7; TCRdb designates TRBD2, a call that cannot be tested without DNA. Germline V gene lookup returns CDR1 SSHAT and CDR2 FNYEAQ (reference sequence). This CDR3 is built from 14 residues. Together with reference TRBV7-7 and TRBJ2-7, the CDR3 gives the full variable domain: GAGVSQSPRYKVTKRGQDVTLRCDPISSHATLYWYQQALGQGPEFLTYFNYEAQPDKSGLPSDRFSAERPEGSISTLTIQRTEQRDSAMYRCASSLAGLAGEQYFGPGTRLTVT.

The V and J genes are TRBV5-1 and TRBJ2-7; TCRdb reports TRBD1, a call that lacks DNA to check it against. The CDR3 sequence is 14 residues long. Germline V gene sequence: CDR1 SGHRS, CDR2 YFSETQ. This chain's CDR3 is CASSLVGRTYEQYF. Variable domain in full (rest from reference TRBV5-1 and TRBJ2-7): KAGVTQTPRYLIKTRGQQVTLSCSPISGHRSVSWYQQTPGQGLQFLFEYFSETQRNKGNFPGRFSGRQFSNSRSEMNVSTLELGDSALYLCASSLVGRTYEQYFGPGTRLTVT.

The rearrangement joins TRBV5-4 to TRBJ2-1; TCRdb outputs TRBD1, but without DNA this stays unchecked. Germline CDR1 and CDR2: SGHNT and YYREEE (reference sequence). The length of the CDR3 is 17 residues. The CDR3 sequence is CASSLGWVPGAYNEQFF.

This chain uses TRBV5-1 with TRBJ2-2; the TCRdb call, TRBD1, lacks DNA for checking. The CDR3 sequence is 15 residues long. Germline CDR1 reads SGHRS; CDR2 reads YFSETQ. The CDR3 loop reads CASSLRQGDIGELFF.

This sequence joins TRBV29-1 and TRBJ2-3; TCRdb designates TRBD1, a call that cannot be tested without DNA. Germline V gene sequence: CDR1 SQVTM, CDR2 ANQGSEA. The CDR3 extends over 13 amino acids. CDR3 protein: CSVVQGRTDTQYF.

V is TRBV12-3 or TRBV12-4 and J is TRBJ2-1; TCRdb designates TRBD2, a call that cannot be tested without DNA. This CDR3 spans 15 amino acids. CDR3 residues: CASSLGSGRVNEQFF.

CDR3 in amino acids: CASSPLGGQPQHF. The V and J genes are TRBV12-3 or TRBV12-4 and TRBJ1-5; the D call from TCRdb, TRBD1, cannot be confirmed without DNA. The CDR3 totals 13 residues.

This chain connects TRBV12-3 or TRBV12-4 to TRBJ2-6; no DNA is available, so the TRBD1 call from TCRdb remains unchecked. The CDR3 sequence is 17 residues long. CDR3 in amino acids: CASRLLGGISGANVLTF.

The V and J genes are TRBV5-6 and TRBJ1-4. The CDR3 runs 14 residues. Germline CDR1 SGHDT, CDR2 YYEEEE. The CDR3 spells CASSLGVTNEKLFF.

CDR3 sequence reads: CSARDPFGGTYNSPLHF. J is TRBJ1-6 and V is TRBV20-1; the D gene TCRdb calls, TRBD1, cannot be checked with no DNA. The CDR3 covers 17 residues. Per the germline V gene, CDR1 is DFQATT and CDR2 is SNEGSKA (reference sequence).

The gene calls are TRBV9 and TRBJ2-3; TCRdb's D gene call, TRBD2, goes unchecked for lack of DNA. Germline values: CDR1 SGDLS, CDR2 YYNGEE. This CDR3 is built from 15 residues. CDR3 residues: CASSVDREGTDTQYF.

The chain uses TRBV7-3 and TRBJ2-5; TCRdb's D call of TRBD1 is untestable without DNA. The CDR3 contains 15 residues. Looked up from germline, CDR1 is SGHTA and CDR2 is FQGTGA. CDR3 in amino acids: CASSLIGVSGETQYF.